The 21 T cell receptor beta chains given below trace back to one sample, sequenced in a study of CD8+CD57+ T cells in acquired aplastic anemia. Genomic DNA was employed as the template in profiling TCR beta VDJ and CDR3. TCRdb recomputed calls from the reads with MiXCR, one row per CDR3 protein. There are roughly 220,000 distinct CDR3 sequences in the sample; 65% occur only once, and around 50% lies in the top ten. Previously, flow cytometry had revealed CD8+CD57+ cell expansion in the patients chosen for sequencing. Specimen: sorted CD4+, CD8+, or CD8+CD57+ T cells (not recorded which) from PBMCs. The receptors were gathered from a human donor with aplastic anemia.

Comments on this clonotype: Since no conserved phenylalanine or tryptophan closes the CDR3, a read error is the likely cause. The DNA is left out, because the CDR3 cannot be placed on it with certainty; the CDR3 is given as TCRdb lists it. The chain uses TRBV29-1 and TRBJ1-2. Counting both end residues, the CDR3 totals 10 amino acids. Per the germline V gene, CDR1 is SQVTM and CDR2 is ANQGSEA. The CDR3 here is CSVGVQHQLY.

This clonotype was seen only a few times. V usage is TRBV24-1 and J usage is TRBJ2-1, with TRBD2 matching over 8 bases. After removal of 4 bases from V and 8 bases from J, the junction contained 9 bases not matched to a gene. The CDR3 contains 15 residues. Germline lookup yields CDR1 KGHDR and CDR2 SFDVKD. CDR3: CATSDVLAGSDEQFF. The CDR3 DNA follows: TGTGCCACCAGTGACGTCCTAGCGGGTTCCGATGAGCAGTTCTTC.

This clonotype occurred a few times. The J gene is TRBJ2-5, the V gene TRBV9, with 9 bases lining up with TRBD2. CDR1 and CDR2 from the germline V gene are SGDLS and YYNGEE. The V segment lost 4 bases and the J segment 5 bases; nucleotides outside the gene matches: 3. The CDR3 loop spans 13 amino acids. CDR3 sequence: CASSPAGGETQYF. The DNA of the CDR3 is TGTGCCAGCAGCCCCGCGGGGGGGGAGACCCAGTACTTC.

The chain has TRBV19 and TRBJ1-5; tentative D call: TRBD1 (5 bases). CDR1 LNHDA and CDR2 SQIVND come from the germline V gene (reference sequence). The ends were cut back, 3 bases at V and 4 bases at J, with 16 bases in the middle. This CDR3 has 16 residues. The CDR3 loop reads CASSMLLGAGNQPQHF. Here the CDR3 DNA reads TGTGCCAGTAGTATGTTGTTAGGGGCAGGGAATCAGCCCCAGCATTTT.

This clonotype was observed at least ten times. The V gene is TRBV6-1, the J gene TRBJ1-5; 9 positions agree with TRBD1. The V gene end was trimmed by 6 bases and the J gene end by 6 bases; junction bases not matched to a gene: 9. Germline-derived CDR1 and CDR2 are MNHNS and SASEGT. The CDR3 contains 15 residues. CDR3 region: CASSHRTGEGQPQHF. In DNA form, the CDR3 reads TGTGCCAGCAGCCACCGGACAGGGGAGGGTCAGCCCCAGCATTTT.

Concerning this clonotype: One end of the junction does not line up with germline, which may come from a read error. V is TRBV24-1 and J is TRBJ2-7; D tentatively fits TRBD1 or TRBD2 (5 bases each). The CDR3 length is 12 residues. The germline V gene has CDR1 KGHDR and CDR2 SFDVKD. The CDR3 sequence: CATSDYWDEKYF. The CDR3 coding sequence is TGTGCCACCAGTGATTATTGGGACGAGAAGTACTTC.

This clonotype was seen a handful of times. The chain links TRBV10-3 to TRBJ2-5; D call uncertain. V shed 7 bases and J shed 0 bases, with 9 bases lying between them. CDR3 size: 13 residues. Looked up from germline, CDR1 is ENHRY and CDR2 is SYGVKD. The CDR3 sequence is CAITRSNQETQYF. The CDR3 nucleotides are TGTGCCATCACCCGGAGCAACCAAGAGACCCAGTACTTC.

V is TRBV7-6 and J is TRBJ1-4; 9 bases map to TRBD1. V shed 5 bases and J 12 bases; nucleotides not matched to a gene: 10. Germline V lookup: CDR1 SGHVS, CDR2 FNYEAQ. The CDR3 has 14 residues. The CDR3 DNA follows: TGTGCCAGCAGCCCACGTCCCGGGACAGGGCAACTGTTTTTT. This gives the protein CASSPRPGTGQLFF.

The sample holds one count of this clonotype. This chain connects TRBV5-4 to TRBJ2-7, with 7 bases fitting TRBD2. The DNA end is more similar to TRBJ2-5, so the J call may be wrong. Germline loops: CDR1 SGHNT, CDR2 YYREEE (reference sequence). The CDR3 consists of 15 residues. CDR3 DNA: TGTGCCAGCAGCTTGGGGGACTACCAGAAAGAGACCCAGTACTTC. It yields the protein CASSLGDYQKETQYF.

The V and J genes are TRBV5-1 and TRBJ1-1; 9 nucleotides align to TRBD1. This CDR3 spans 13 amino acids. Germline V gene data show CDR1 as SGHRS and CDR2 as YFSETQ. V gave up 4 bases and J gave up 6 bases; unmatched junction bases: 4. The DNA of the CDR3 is TGCGCCAGCAGCGAATGGGACAGGGCTGAAGCTTTCTTT. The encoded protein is CASSEWDRAEAFF.

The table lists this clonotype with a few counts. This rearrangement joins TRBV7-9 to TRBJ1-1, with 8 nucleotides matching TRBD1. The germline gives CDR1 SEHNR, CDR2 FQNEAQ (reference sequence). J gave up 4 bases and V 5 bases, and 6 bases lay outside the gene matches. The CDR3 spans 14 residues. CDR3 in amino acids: CASSPGDRGTEAFF. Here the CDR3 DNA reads TGTGCCAGCAGCCCGGGTGACAGGGGCACTGAAGCTTTCTTT.

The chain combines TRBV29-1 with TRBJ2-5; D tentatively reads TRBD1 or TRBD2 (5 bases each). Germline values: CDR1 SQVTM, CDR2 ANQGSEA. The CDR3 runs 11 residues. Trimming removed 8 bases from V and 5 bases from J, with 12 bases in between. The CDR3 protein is CSSGPRETQYF. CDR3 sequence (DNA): TGCAGCTCGGGACCCCGGGAGACCCAGTACTTC.

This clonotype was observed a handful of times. The CDR3 coding sequence is TGTGCCACCAGCAGAGATGCCAGAAATAAAGCTTTCTTT. Protein product: CATSRDARNKAFF. The V and J genes are TRBV15 and TRBJ1-1; D uncertain. The CDR3 contains 13 residues. Looked up from germline, CDR1 is LNHNV and CDR2 is YYDKDF (reference sequence). Trimming stripped 0 bases from V and 9 bases from J, with 11 bases between.

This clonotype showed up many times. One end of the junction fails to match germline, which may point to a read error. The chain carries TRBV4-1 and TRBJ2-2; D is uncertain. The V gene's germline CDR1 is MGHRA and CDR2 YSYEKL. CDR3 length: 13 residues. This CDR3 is CASSEVGTGELFF. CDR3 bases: TGTGCCAGCAGTGAAGTAGGGACCGGGGAGCTGTTTTTT.

The CDR3 DNA reads as TGTGCCAGCGGCCCCGGGGGAGGGGCGAATCAGCCCCAGCATTTT. Translated, it gives CASGPGGGANQPQHF. The chain joins TRBV7-9 to TRBJ1-5; the D gene is possibly TRBD1 (5 bases). The V gene lost 8 bases and the J gene lost 4 bases, with 18 bases spanning the gap. This CDR3 has 15 residues. From germline, CDR1 is SEHNR and CDR2 FQNEAQ (reference sequence). Full variable domain (outside the CDR3, taken from reference TRBV7-9 and TRBJ1-5): DTGVSQNPRHKITKRGQNVTFRCDPISEHNRLYWYRQTLGQGPEFLTYFQNEAQLEKSRLLSDRFSAERPKGSFSTLEIQRTEQGDSAMYLCASGPGGGANQPQHFGDGTRLSIL.

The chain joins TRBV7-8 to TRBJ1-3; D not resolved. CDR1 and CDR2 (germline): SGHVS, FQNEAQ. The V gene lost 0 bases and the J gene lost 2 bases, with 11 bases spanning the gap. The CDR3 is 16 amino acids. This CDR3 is CASSLARITTGNTIYF. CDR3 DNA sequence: TGTGCCAGCAGCTTAGCGCGTATAACTACTGGAAACACCATATATTTT.

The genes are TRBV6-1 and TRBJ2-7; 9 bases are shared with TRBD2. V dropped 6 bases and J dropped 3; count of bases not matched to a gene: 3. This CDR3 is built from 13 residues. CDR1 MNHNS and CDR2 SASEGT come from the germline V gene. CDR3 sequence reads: CASSGGGGYEQYF. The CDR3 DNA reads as TGTGCCAGCAGCGGCGGGGGGGGCTACGAGCAGTACTTC.

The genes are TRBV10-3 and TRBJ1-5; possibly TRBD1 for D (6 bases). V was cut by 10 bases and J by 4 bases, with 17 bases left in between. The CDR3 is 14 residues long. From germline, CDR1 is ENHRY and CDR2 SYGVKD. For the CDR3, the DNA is TGTGCCACGCAGACAGGCGCTCTTAATCAGCCCCAGCATTTT. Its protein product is CATQTGALNQPQHF.

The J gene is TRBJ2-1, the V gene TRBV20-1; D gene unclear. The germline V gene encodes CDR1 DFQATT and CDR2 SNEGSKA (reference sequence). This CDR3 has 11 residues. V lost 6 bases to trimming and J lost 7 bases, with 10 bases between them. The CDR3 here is CSAERGNEQFF. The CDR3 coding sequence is TGCAGTGCGGAGCGTGGTAATGAGCAGTTCTTC.

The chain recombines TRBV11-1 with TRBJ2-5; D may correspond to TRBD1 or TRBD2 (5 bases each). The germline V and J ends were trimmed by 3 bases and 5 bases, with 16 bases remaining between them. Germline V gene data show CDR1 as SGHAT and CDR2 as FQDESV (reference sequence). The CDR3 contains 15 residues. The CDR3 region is CASSLVGVMWETQYF. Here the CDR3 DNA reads TGTGCCAGCAGCTTGGTGGGGGTCATGTGGGAGACCCAGTACTTC.

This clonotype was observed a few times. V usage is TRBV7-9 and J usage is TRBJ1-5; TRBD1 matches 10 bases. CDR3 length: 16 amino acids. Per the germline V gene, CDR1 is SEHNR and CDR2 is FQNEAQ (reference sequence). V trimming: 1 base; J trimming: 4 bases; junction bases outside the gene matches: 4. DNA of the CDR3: TGTGCCAGCAGCTTAGGCCTGGGACAGGGGAATCAGCCCCAGCATTTT. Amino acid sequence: CASSLGLGQGNQPQHF. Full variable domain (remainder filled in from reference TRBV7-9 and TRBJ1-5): DTGVSQNPRHKITKRGQNVTFRCDPISEHNRLYWYRQTLGQGPEFLTYFQNEAQLEKSRLLSDRFSAERPKGSFSTLEIQRTEQGDSAMYLCASSLGLGQGNQPQHFGDGTRLSIL.